The clone carrying this TCR beta chain was recorded once. Its cognate antigen is unknown. In germline, CDR1 is GTSNPN, CDR2 SVGIG (reference sequence). Trimming shortened V by 2 bases and J by 0 bases, and 17 bases separated the two germline ends. CDR3 length equals 17 residues. Recent vaccinations or acute infections were absent in the healthy HIV-negative adult donors. Once extracted for a subset, genomic DNA was divided evenly among several immunoSEQ plates. Assay used: immunoSEQ multiplex PCR; TCRdb lists only in-frame clones, some missing. The sample carries over a million clones, about 80% recorded once. This sample is part of a study of shared clonotypes between healthy human individuals. General study findings and limits: The study generally estimated greater richness for naive than memory subsets.

The receptor was isolated from a man aged 18 to 29 in good health. Some clones in this sample may be carry-over from other donors' samples. Sample: memory CD4+ T cells from PBMCs. Subset given: CD45RA-negative fraction. The J gene is TRBJ2-1, the V gene TRBV30; a possible D gene is TRBD2 (6 bases). The CDR3 loop is CAWSRDRGSSSYNEQFF. For the CDR3, the DNA is TGTGCCTGGAGTCGGGACCGGGGGAGTAGCTCCTACAATGAGCAGTTCTTC.